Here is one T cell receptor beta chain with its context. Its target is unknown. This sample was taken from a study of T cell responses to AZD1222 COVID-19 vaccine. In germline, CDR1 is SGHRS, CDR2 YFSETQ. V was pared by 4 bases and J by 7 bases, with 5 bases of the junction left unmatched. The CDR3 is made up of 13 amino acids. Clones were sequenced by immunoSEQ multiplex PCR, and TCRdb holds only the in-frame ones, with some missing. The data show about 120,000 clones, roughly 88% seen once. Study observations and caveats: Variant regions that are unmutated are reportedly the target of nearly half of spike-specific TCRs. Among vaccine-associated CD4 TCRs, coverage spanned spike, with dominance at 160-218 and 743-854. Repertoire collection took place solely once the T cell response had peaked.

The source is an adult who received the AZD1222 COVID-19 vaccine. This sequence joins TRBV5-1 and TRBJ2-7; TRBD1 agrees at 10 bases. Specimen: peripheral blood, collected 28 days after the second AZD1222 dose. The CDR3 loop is CASSGTGVREQYF. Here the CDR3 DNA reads TGCGCCAGCAGCGGGACAGGGGTTAGAGAGCAGTACTTC.